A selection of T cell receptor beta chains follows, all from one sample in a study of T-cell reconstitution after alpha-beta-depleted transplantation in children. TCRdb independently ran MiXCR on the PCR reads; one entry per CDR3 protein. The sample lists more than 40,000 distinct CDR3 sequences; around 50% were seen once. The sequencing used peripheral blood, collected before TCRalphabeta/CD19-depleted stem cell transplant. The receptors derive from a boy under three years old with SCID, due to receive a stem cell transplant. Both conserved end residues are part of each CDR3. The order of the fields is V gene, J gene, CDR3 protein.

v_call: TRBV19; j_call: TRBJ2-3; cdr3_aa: CASSVGGAGTDTQYF
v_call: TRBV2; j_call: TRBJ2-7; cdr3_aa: CASQQGDHEQYF
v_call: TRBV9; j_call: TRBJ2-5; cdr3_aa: CASSFEAGGPQETQYF
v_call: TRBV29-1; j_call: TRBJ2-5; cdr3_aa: CSLRTAQETQYF
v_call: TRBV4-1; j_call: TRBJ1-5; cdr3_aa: CASSQALTGQGYNQPQHF
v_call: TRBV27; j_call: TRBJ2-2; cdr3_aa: CAIQGPGELFF
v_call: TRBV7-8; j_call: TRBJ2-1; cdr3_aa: CASSLSGGHSYNEQFF
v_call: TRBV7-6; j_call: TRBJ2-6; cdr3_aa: CASSLPEAGSGQTSGANVLTF
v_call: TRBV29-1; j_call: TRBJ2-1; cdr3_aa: CSVPGQGLTSYNEQFF
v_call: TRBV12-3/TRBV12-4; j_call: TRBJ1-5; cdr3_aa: CASRSWGNQPQHF
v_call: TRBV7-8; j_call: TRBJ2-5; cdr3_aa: CASSLITGQQETQYF
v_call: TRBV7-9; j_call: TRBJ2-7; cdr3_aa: CASSLEGQFYEQYF
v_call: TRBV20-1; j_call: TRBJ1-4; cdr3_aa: CSGYGRALEKLFF
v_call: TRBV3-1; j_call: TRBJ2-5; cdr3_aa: CASSQGVEGWETQYF
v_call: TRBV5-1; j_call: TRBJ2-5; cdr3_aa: CASSPMGGLETQYF
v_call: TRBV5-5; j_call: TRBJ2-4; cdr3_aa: CASSSPGTGGNIQYF
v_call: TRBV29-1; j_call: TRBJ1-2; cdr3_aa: CSVAGSSKEYGYTF
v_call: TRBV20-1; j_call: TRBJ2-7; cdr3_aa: CSARSTSGAYEQYF
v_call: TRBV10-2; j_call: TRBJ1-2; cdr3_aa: CASISTGVGYTF
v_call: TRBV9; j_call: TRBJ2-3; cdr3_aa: CASSVDPQGTDTQYF
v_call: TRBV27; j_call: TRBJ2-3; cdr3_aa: CASSLSRAGGTDTQYF
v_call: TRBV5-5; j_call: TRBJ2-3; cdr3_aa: CASSFSSADTDTQYF
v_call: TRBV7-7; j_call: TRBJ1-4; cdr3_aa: CASSRKAGTDEKLFF
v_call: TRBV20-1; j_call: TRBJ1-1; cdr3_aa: CSAREMGRSYTEAFF
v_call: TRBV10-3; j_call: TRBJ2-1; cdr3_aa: CAISAAVGQGYNEQFF
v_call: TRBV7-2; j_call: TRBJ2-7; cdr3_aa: CASSLSGGDHEQYF
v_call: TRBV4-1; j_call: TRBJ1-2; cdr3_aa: CASSPGPRDGNYGYTF
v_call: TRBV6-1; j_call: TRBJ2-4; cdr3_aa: CASRPNRGRGKNIQYF
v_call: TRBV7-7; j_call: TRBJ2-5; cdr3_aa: CASSPHGHQETQYF
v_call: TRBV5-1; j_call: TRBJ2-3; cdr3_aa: CASSLVTGKNTQYF
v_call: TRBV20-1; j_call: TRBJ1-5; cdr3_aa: CSARGHNNQPQHF
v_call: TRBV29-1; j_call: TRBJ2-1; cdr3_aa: CSVGRGLNEQFF
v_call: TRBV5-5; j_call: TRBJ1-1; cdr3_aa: CASSLAVNTEAFF
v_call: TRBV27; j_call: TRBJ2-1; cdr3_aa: CASCPGGAHDEQFF
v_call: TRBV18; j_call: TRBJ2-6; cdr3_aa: CASSTTSGQGPSGANVLTF
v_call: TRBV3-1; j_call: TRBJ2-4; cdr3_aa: CASSHRDLLAKNIQYF
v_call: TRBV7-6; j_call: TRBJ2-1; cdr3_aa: CASTRSGGPYNEQFF
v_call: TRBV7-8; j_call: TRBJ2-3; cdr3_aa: CASSEGGDTQYF
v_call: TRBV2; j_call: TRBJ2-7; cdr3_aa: CASSHRPNPGTEQYF
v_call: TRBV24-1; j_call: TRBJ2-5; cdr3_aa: CATSDPGQGETQYF
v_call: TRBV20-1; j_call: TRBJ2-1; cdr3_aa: CIAHGGDRSYNEQFF
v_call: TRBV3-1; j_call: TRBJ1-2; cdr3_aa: CASSYRGFRYGYTF
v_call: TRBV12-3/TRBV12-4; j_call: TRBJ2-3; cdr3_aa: CASVRDRPTDTQYF
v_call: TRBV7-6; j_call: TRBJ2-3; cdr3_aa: CASKGDTQYF
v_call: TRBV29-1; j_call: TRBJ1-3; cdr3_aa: CSAGTGEVAGNTIYF
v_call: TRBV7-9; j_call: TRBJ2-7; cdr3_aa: CASSSPGSYEQYF
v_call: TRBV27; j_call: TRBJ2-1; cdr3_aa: CASQEQGYYNEQFF
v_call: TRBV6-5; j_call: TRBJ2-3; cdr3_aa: CASSSGVYTDTQYF
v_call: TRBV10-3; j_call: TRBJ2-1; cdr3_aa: CAIGRQGNEQFF
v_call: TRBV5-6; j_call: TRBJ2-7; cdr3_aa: CASSLGQVGEQYF
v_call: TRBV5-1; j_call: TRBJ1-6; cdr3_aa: CASSLTDDYNSPLHF
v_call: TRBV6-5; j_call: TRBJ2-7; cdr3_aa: CASSQTDFYEQYF
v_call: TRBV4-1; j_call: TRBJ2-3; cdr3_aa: CASSQGLAGGNTDTQYF
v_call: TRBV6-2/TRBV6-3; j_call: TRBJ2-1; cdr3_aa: CASSWRLAGGNEQFF